One sample yielded the 11 T cell receptor beta chains listed below, sequenced in a study of T cells after yellow fever vaccination. TCRdb independently ran MiXCR on the 5' RACE reads; one entry per CDR3 protein. The sample lists hundreds of thousands of distinct CDR3 sequences; 9% to 15% were seen once. Sample: PBMCs, taken on the day of the yellow fever booster vaccination. The receptors originated from a man younger than 45 who received the YFV17D yellow fever vaccine.

CDR3 DNA: TGTGCCAGCAGCCAAGGAGGGCAACAGGGGTATGAGCAGTTCTTC. The encoded protein is CASSQGGQQGYEQFF. J is TRBJ2-1 and V is TRBV3-1, with 7 bases that match TRBD1. CDR3 length: 15 amino acids. From germline, CDR1 is LGHDT and CDR2 YNNKEL (reference sequence). The trim removed 1 base at V and 8 bases at J, leaving 8 bases unmatched.

This clonotype turned up a few times. V usage is TRBV6-5 and J usage is TRBJ2-7; possibly TRBD2 for D (6 bases). The CDR3 consists of 17 residues. Trimming pared 2 bases from V and 5 bases from J, leaving 22 bases between. In germline, CDR1 is MNHEY, CDR2 SVGAGI. CDR3 protein: CASSYMTHPTSSDEQYF. The CDR3 DNA sequence: TGTGCCAGCAGTTACATGACTCATCCGACTAGTAGCGACGAGCAGTACTTC.

This clonotype was detected once. A read error may account for a junction end that differs from germline. V is TRBV12-3 or TRBV12-4 and J is TRBJ1-2; possibly TRBD1 for D (5 bases). The CDR3 sequence is 11 residues long. As DNA, the CDR3 is TGTGCCAGCAGTATGCCTCGGGGCTACAACTTC. It specifies CASSMPRGYNF.

This clonotype was detected a few times. V gene TRBV19 combines with J gene TRBJ1-1; TRBD1 matches 11 bases. Germline V CDR1 and CDR2: LNHDA, SQIVND (reference sequence). The CDR3 consists of 13 residues. The V segment lost 5 bases and the J segment 7 bases; nucleotides outside the gene matches: 3. The CDR3 bases are TGTGCCAGTAGTGTAGGGACAGGGGGTGAAGCTTTCTTT. The encoded protein is CASSVGTGGEAFF.

The CDR3 loop reads CASSPGQDIGELFF. The CDR3, as DNA: TGTGCCAGCTCACCAGGCCAGGACATCGGGGAGCTGTTTTTT. The V and J genes are TRBV18 and TRBJ2-2; D is possibly TRBD1 (5 bases). The CDR3 spans 14 residues. Per germline, CDR1 KGHSH and CDR2 LQKENI. Trimming took 2 bases from V and 7 from J, leaving 11 bases between them. Full variable domain (missing parts from reference TRBV18 and TRBJ2-2): NAGVMQNPRHLVRRRGQEARLRCSPMKGHSHVYWYRQLPEEGLKFMVYLQKENIIDESGMPKERFSAEFPKEGPSILRIQQVVRGDSAAYFCASSPGQDIGELFFGEGSRLTVL.

The rearrangement links TRBV5-5 to TRBJ2-1, with 12 nucleotides matching TRBD1. With 1 base clipped from V and 6 bases from J, the junction kept 11 bases outside the gene matches. The germline CDR1 and CDR2 sequences are SGHKS and YYEKEE (reference sequence). CDR3 length: 18 amino acids. CDR3 nucleotide sequence: TGTGCCAGCAGCTTGTTTTCGGGACAGGGGGCCGTCACCAATGAGCAGTTCTTC. It encodes CASSLFSGQGAVTNEQFF.

This clonotype was seen only a few times. V is TRBV27 and J is TRBJ2-1; D possibly corresponds to TRBD2 (5 bases). This CDR3 has 17 residues. The germline V and J ends were trimmed by 0 bases and 1 base, with 13 bases remaining between them. Germline V CDR1 and CDR2: MNHEY, SMNVEV (reference sequence). CDR3 loop: CASSLSRAVRSYNEQFF. Written as DNA, the CDR3 is TGTGCCAGCAGTTTATCGCGGGCGGTGAGGTCCTACAATGAGCAGTTCTTC.

The J gene is TRBJ2-5, the V gene TRBV20-1; 8 bases fit TRBD2. Germline trimming cut 7 bases from V and 3 bases from J; bases unmatched to any gene: 10. The germline V gene encodes CDR1 DFQATT and CDR2 SNEGSKA (reference sequence). The CDR3 is 14 residues long. The CDR3 here is CSGAGAVREETQYF. DNA of the CDR3: TGCAGTGGAGCGGGAGCGGTAAGGGAAGAGACCCAGTACTTC.

The rearrangement uses TRBV11-2 and TRBJ2-7, with D perhaps matching TRBD1 or TRBD2 (6 bases each). Trimming removed 0 bases from V and 6 bases from J, with 18 bases in between. Germline CDR1 and CDR2: SGHAT and FQNNGV. The CDR3 extends over 16 amino acids. The CDR3 spells CASSLDLGGAHTEQYF. CDR3 coding DNA: TGTGCCAGCAGCTTAGATTTGGGGGGCGCCCATACCGAGCAGTACTTC. Full variable domain (outside the CDR3, taken from reference TRBV11-2 and TRBJ2-7): EAGVAQSPRYKIIEKRQSVAFWCNPISGHATLYWYQQILGQGPKLLIQFQNNGVVDDSQLPKDRFSAERLKGVDSTLKIQPAKLEDSAVYLCASSLDLGGAHTEQYFGPGTRLTVT.

The chain uses TRBV7-8 and TRBJ2-3, with 10 bases that match TRBD1. CDR3 size: 16 residues. V gave up 2 bases and J gave up 6 bases; unmatched junction bases: 8. CDR1 and CDR2 (germline): SGHVS, FQNEAQ. The CDR3 DNA sequence: TGTGCCAGCAGCTTAATACCGGGACAGGGGTGGGATACGCAGTATTTT. It codes for CASSLIPGQGWDTQYF.

This chain uses TRBV4-2 with TRBJ2-6; D unclear. This CDR3 region has 18 residues. Germline lookup yields CDR1 LGHNA and CDR2 YNFKEQ. With 0 bases removed from V and 0 bases from J, the gap between germline ends came to 12 bases. The CDR3 DNA sequence: TGTGCCAGCAGCCAAGATCCGGTGGCCAGCTCTGGGGCCAACGTCCTGACTTTC. Residues: CASSQDPVASSGANVLTF.